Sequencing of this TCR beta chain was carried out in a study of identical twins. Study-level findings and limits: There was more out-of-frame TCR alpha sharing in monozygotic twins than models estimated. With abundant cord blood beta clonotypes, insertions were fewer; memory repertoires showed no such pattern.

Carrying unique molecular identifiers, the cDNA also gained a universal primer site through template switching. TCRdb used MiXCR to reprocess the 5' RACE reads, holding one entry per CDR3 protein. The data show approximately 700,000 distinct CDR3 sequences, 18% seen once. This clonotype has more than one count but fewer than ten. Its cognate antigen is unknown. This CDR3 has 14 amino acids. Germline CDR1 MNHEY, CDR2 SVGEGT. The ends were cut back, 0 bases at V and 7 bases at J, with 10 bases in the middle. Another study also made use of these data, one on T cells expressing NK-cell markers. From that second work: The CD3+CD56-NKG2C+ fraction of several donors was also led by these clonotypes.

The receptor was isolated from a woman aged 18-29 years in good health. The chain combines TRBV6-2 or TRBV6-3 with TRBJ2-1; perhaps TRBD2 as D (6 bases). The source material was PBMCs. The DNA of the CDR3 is TGTGCCAGCAGTTACTCGATAAGCGGGAATGAGCAGTTCTTC. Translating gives CASSYSISGNEQFF.